The rows below give T cell receptor beta chains drawn from one sample of a study of Ad26.COV2.S vaccination and SARS-CoV-2 variants. Profiling relied on immunoSEQ multiplex PCR, and the TCRdb table lists in-frame clones only, not all of them. The sample lists around 270,000 clones; roughly 89% were seen once. The sequencing used peripheral blood, collected in a trial of Ad26.COV2.S vaccine versus placebo. These receptors came from a person between 18 and 59 years old who received the Ad26.COV2.S COVID-19 vaccine or a placebo. CDR3s include the opening cysteine and the closing phenylalanine or tryptophan. Each record gives: V gene, D gene, J gene, clone size, CDR3 DNA, CDR3 protein. D genes are given only for firm matches. Size is omitted from some rows. Given values are once, few, many or a class for expanded clones.

TRBV5-8,.,TRBJ1-5,.,TGTGCCAGCAGCTTGATGAGGGGCACAGGGAATCAGCCCCAGCATTTT,CASSLMRGTGNQPQHF
TRBV7-2,.,TRBJ1-3,.,TGTGCCAGCAGCTTAGAACCCGGTGGAAACACCATATATTTT,CASSLEPGGNTIYF
TRBV3-1/TRBV3-2,TRBD1,TRBJ1-6,.,TGTGCCAGCAGCCAAGTAGGACAGGGGGATTCCTATAATTCACCCCTCCACTTT,CASSQVGQGDSYNSPLHF
TRBV27,.,TRBJ1-6,.,TGTGCCAGCAGTATCCGGCCTTGGGGGGATTCACCCCTCCACTTT,CASSIRPWGDSPLHF
TRBV2,.,TRBJ1-2,.,TGTGCCAGCAGTGATCAGGGATTCCCTCGCGGCTACACCTTC,CASSDQGFPRGYTF
TRBV27,.,TRBJ2-1,.,TGTGCCAGCAGTTTCTACGCCCGTCGCGGGACCTCCTACAATGAGCAGTTCTTC,CASSFYARRGTSYNEQFF
TRBV11-3,TRBD2,TRBJ2-1,.,TGTGCCAGCAGCCTGCCTAGCGGGGGAAACAATGAGCAGTTCTTC,CASSLPSGGNNEQFF
TRBV5-5,TRBD1,TRBJ1-3,.,TGTGCCAGCAGCTTGGCTTGGGTGACAGGGGGCTTTGGAAACACCATATATTTT,CASSLAWVTGGFGNTIYF
TRBV12-3/TRBV12-4,.,TRBJ1-1,once,TGTGCCAGCAGTCGAATCTGGGACACTGAAGCTTTCTTT,CASSRIWDTEAFF
TRBV19,.,TRBJ2-3,.,TGTGCCAGTAGTATGGGTCAGGGGCCAGATACGCAGTATTTT,CASSMGQGPDTQYF
TRBV12-3/TRBV12-4,.,TRBJ1-2,.,TGTGCCAGCAGCGGAAACTATGGCTACACCTTC,CASSGNYGYTF
TRBV29-1,.,TRBJ2-2,.,TGCAGCGCCCGGGTCCAGGGGAACGGGGAGCTGTTTTTT,CSARVQGNGELFF
TRBV2,.,TRBJ1-5,.,TGTGCCAGCAGTGAACGGGAAGGAGGCAATCAGCCCCAGCATTTT,CASSEREGGNQPQHF
TRBV5-4,.,TRBJ2-6,.,TGTGCCAGCAGCTTGGCTTCGGGGGCGGCAGGGGCCAACGTCCTGACTTTC,CASSLASGAAGANVLTF
TRBV20-1,.,TRBJ2-1,.,TGCAGTGCTAGTACTAGTACTAGAACGTACAATGAGCAGTTCTTC,CSASTSTRTYNEQFF
TRBV4-3,.,TRBJ2-7,.,TGCGCCAGCAGCCAAGATGGGGGCAGGGTTGGTCATTACGAGCAGTACTTC,CASSQDGGRVGHYEQYF
TRBV6-1,.,TRBJ2-5,.,TGTGCCAGCAGTGAAACAATTGCCGGACAAGGAAAAGAGACCCAGTACTTC,CASSETIAGQGKETQYF
TRBV29-1,.,TRBJ2-5,.,TGCAGCGTTGATCAATCCGGGACGCCGGATTGGGAGACCCAGTACTTC,CSVDQSGTPDWETQYF
TRBV19,.,TRBJ1-3,many,TGTGCCAGTAGCACCGGGGCAGCCACTGGAAACACCATATATTTT,CASSTGAATGNTIYF
TRBV11-2,TRBD2,TRBJ2-1,once,TGTGCCAGCAGCTTACTCGGGACTAGCGGGAGTAACAATGAGCAGTTCTTC,CASSLLGTSGSNNEQFF
TRBV4-3,.,TRBJ2-1,.,TGCGCCAGCAGCCAAGGTCCACCGACCCATGAGCAGTTCTTC,CASSQGPPTHEQFF